The 22 T cell receptor beta chains below all came from one sample that was sequenced in a study of cytomegalovirus exposure and HLA in healthy donors (dated by TCRdb to between 2016 and 2019). Library generation was performed with the immunoSEQ multiplex PCR assay. The multiplex PCR relied on a mix of 60 forward primers for TCR Vbeta segments and 13 reverse primers for TCR Jbeta segments. TCRdb took this table from immuneACCESS and kept in-frame rearrangements with V and J called. Such tables lack part of the clones; where checked against another copy, unresolved V genes explain under half of the gap, and the rest is unexplained. The sample includes under 200,000 clones, with roughly 79% observed a single time. The ten most abundant clones make up 2% to 2.5% of the sample. Material for sequencing was PBMCs. These TCRs come from a woman younger than 45 in good health and CMV-seropositive.

The chain joins TRBV5-4 to TRBJ1-3; no reliable D call. CDR1 is SGHNT, CDR2 YYREEE, per germline (reference sequence). The CDR3 runs to 15 residues. With 0 bases removed from V and 0 bases from J, the gap between germline ends came to 7 bases. The CDR3 DNA follows: TGTGCCAGCAGCTTGGGGCGGAGCTCTGGAAACACCATATATTTT. Protein sequence: CASSLGRSSGNTIYF. Full variable domain (missing parts from reference TRBV5-4 and TRBJ1-3): ETGVTQSPTHLIKTRGQQVTLRCSSQSGHNTVSWYQQALGQGPQFIFQYYREEENGRGNFPPRFSGLQFPNYSSELNVNALELDDSALYLCASSLGRSSGNTIYFGEGSWLTVV.

Only a few counts were recorded for this clone. The chain uses TRBV28 and TRBJ2-1; 13 positions agree with TRBD2. Looked up from germline, CDR1 is MDHEN and CDR2 is SYDVKM. The V and J ends lost 5 bases and 7 bases, in that order; junction bases with no gene match: 8. The CDR3 spans 16 residues. CDR3 sequence reads: CASSVTGLAGPNEQFF. The DNA of the CDR3 is TGTGCCAGCAGTGTCACGGGACTAGCGGGGCCAAATGAGCAGTTCTTC.

J is TRBJ1-2 and V is TRBV2; possibly TRBD1 for D (5 bases). Germline V gene sequence: CDR1 SNHLY, CDR2 FYNNEI. With 6 bases removed from V and 2 bases from J, the gap between germline ends came to 16 bases. This CDR3 region has 15 residues. CDR3 DNA sequence: TGTGCCAGCAGGTCAGGGAAGAGCCCGAACTATGGCTACACCTTC. Translating gives CASRSGKSPNYGYTF.

CDR3 protein: CAWSWIAGYTDTQYF. CDR3 sequence (DNA): TGTGCCTGGAGTTGGATAGCGGGTTACACAGATACGCAGTATTTT. This chain uses TRBV30 with TRBJ2-3; TRBD2 agrees at 7 bases. Germline lookup yields CDR1 GTSNPN and CDR2 SVGIG (reference sequence). The CDR3 contains 15 residues. Trimming cost V 2 bases and J 2 bases; bases outside gene matches: 7.

The V and J genes are TRBV6-1 and TRBJ2-2; TRBD1 is a possible D gene (6 bases). The CDR3 sequence is 15 residues long. Trimming cost V 4 bases and J 3 bases, with 12 bases left between them. Per germline, CDR1 MNHNS and CDR2 SASEGT. The CDR3 spells CASSADRLYTGELFF. The DNA for the CDR3 is TGTGCCAGCAGTGCAGACAGGTTATACACCGGGGAGCTGTTTTTT.

This chain joins TRBV6-1 and TRBJ2-1; D is possibly TRBD1 (6 bases). The germline CDR1 and CDR2 sequences are MNHNS and SASEGT. This CDR3 has 14 amino acids. V shed 7 bases and J shed 0 bases, with 10 bases lying between them. The CDR3 here is CASNIRGSYNEQFF. CDR3 DNA sequence: TGTGCCAGCAATATCAGGGGCTCCTACAATGAGCAGTTCTTC.

V usage is TRBV18 and J usage is TRBJ2-7, with D possibly matching TRBD1 (5 bases). Germline CDR1 and CDR2: KGHSH and LQKENI. V was shortened by 2 bases and J by 2 bases, with 19 bases between the two germline ends. This CDR3 is built from 17 residues. This CDR3 is CASSPRATGASPYEQYF. The CDR3 DNA is TGTGCCAGCTCACCAAGGGCAACAGGTGCCAGTCCCTACGAGCAGTACTTC.

This chain links TRBV4-3 with TRBJ2-2, with 8 bases identical to TRBD2. Germline V gives CDR1 LGHNA, CDR2 YSLEER. V lost 0 bases, J lost 3 bases, and 3 bases stayed unmatched. The CDR3 contains 16 residues. CDR3 nucleotide sequence: TGCGCCAGCAGCCAAGAGACGGGGGGGTACACCGGGGAGCTGTTTTTT. Residues: CASSQETGGYTGELFF.

For the CDR3, the DNA is TGTGCCAGCATCCCGGGCTGGGGACTGAGGCACACTGAAGCTTTCTTT. It codes for CASIPGWGLRHTEAFF. The chain combines TRBV2 with TRBJ1-1; D might be TRBD1 (5 bases). The CDR3 runs to 16 residues. The germline V gene encodes CDR1 SNHLY and CDR2 FYNNEI. Trimming cost V 7 bases and J 3 bases, with 21 bases left between them.

This clone was counted a few times. The chain combines TRBV25-1 with TRBJ1-1; D not certain. The CDR3 extends over 14 amino acids. Germline CDR1 MGHDK, CDR2 SYGVNS. Trimming shortened V by 7 bases and J by 3 bases, and 15 bases separated the two germline ends. The CDR3 loop reads CASTRSGGDTEAFF. The CDR3 DNA sequence: TGTGCCAGCACCCGCAGTGGTGGAGACACTGAAGCTTTCTTT.

The rearrangement joins TRBV11-2 to TRBJ2-2, with D unclear. The CDR3 consists of 14 residues. Germline loops: CDR1 SGHAT, CDR2 FQNNGV. The V end was cut by 2 bases, the J end by 4 bases, with 8 bases between. CDR3 DNA sequence: TGTGCCAGCAGCTTATTGTCGGGCACCGGGGAGCTGTTTTTT. Encoded protein: CASSLLSGTGELFF.

The rearrangement links TRBV5-6 to TRBJ2-1; 7 nucleotides agree with TRBD1. Germline trimming cut 0 bases from V and 0 bases from J; bases unmatched to any gene: 6. Looked up from germline, CDR1 is SGHDT and CDR2 is YYEEEE. The CDR3 runs to 17 residues. The CDR3: CASSLGDSFSSYNEQFF. For the CDR3, the DNA is TGTGCCAGCAGCTTGGGGGACAGTTTCAGCTCCTACAATGAGCAGTTCTTC. Combining the CDR3 with reference TRBV5-6 and TRBJ2-1 gives the whole variable domain DAGVTQSPTHLIKTRGQQVTLRCSPKSGHDTVSWYQQALGQGPQFIFQYYEEEERQRGNFPDRFSGHQFPNYSSELNVNALLLGDSALYLCASSLGDSFSSYNEQFFGPGTRLTVL.

The CDR3 sequence: CASRGNTGGNQPQHF. For the CDR3, the DNA is TGTGCCAGTAGGGGTAATACAGGTGGGAATCAGCCCCAGCATTTT. V gene TRBV19 combines with J gene TRBJ1-5; tentative D call: TRBD1 (5 bases). Germline values: CDR1 LNHDA, CDR2 SQIVND (reference sequence). Trimming removed 6 bases at V and 4 bases at J, with 16 bases between. This CDR3 has 15 residues. The full variable domain, in which reference TRBV19 and TRBJ1-5 provide the parts outside the CDR3, is DGGITQSPKYLFRKEGQNVTLSCEQNLNHDAMYWYRQDPGQGLRLIYYSQIVNDFQKGDIAEGYSVSREKKESFPLTVTSAQKNPTAFYLCASRGNTGGNQPQHFGDGTRLSIL.

The rearrangement uses TRBV28 and TRBJ1-5, with D possibly matching TRBD1 (6 bases). Germline V CDR1 and CDR2: MDHEN, SYDVKM. The germline V and J ends were trimmed by 2 bases and 7 bases, with 12 bases remaining between them. The CDR3 has 14 amino acids. The CDR3 DNA is TGTGCCAGCAGTTTAGGGTCAGGGGTCCAGCCCCAGCATTTT. It is translated as CASSLGSGVQPQHF.

CDR3 in amino acids: CASSFGGQGAGYTF. The DNA for the CDR3 is TGTGCCAGCAGTTTTGGAGGACAGGGGGCTGGCTACACCTTC. J is TRBJ1-2 and V is TRBV27; 11 nucleotides match TRBD1. J gave up 7 bases and V 3 bases, and 4 bases lay outside the gene matches. The V gene's germline CDR1 is MNHEY and CDR2 SMNVEV (reference sequence). The CDR3 consists of 14 residues.

The rearrangement joins TRBV5-6 to TRBJ1-2; 7 bases are shared with TRBD1. Trimming cost V 2 bases and J 8 bases; bases outside gene matches: 6. Germline CDR1 reads SGHDT; CDR2 reads YYEEEE. CDR3 size: 13 residues. CDR3: CASSFRGGDGYTF. The CDR3, as DNA: TGTGCCAGCAGCTTTCGAGGGGGCGACGGCTACACCTTC.

This clone was picked up one time. The genes are TRBV10-3 and TRBJ2-3, with 13 positions matching TRBD2. Trimming cost V 6 bases and J 1 base; bases outside gene matches: 1. This CDR3 is 15 amino acids long. Germline assignment: CDR1 ENHRY and CDR2 SYGVKD. CDR3 bases: TGTGCCATCAGGGGGACTAGCGGGGGCACAGATACGCAGTATTTT. It specifies CAIRGTSGGTDTQYF.

The rearrangement uses TRBV5-8 and TRBJ1-2, with D unresolved. There are 15 residues in the CDR3. In germline, CDR1 is SGHTS, CDR2 YDEGEE. V was pared by 4 bases and J by 5 bases, with 18 bases between. The CDR3 region is CASSPGDRPLYGYTF. The CDR3 DNA is TGTGCCAGCAGCCCTGGAGATAGACCGCTGTATGGCTACACCTTC.

CDR3 nucleotides: TGTGCCAGCAGCCTTAGCGGGATGTCCTACGAGCAGTACTTC. Its translation: CASSLSGMSYEQYF. The chain recombines TRBV5-4 with TRBJ2-7; 8 bases are a match to TRBD2. The germline CDR1 and CDR2 sequences are SGHNT and YYREEE (reference sequence). This CDR3 has 14 amino acids. Germline trimming cut 4 bases from V and 1 base from J; bases unmatched to any gene: 4.

This clone was seen a single time. CDR3 nucleotides: TGTGCCAGTTTGAGGACAGGCATATTCCATGGCTACACCTTC. Translating gives CASLRTGIFHGYTF. The chain employs TRBV19 and TRBJ1-2; 7 bases agree with TRBD1. The germline gives CDR1 LNHDA, CDR2 SQIVND (reference sequence). Trimming cost V 8 bases and J 6 bases; bases outside gene matches: 12. This CDR3 region has 14 residues.

The V and J genes are TRBV15 and TRBJ1-5; a possible D gene is TRBD1 (5 bases). V was pared by 5 bases and J by 0 bases, with 14 bases between. The CDR3 loop spans 16 amino acids. Germline V lookup: CDR1 LNHNV, CDR2 YYDKDF (reference sequence). The chain's CDR3 is CATSAVGGYSNQPQHF. For the CDR3, the DNA is TGTGCCACCAGCGCAGTCGGGGGTTATAGCAATCAGCCCCAGCATTTT.

CDR3 sequence (DNA): TGTGCCAGCAGCTTTGTCTTTGGACAGCGCTCCTACGAGCAGTACTTC. This sequence encodes CASSFVFGQRSYEQYF. This chain links TRBV7-2 with TRBJ2-7; perhaps TRBD1 as D (6 bases). Trimming took 3 bases from V and 0 from J, leaving 15 bases between them. CDR3 length equals 16 residues. Per germline, CDR1 SGHTA and CDR2 FQGNSA.